The source of this TCR beta chain is a study of CD4 T cells in relation to SARS-CoV-2 and coronaviruses. In the study overall: TCR beta CDR3s were sequenced after roughly 10-day antigen culture of PBMCs.

The CDR3 extends over 13 amino acids. V lost 1 base and J 6 bases, leaving 6 bases between the germline ends. Germline assignment: CDR1 SGHNT and CDR2 YENEEA. Before the COVID-19 pandemic, during about 2011-2019, CD4+ T cells were taken from unexposed donors. CD4+ T cells were isolated from the cells after 10 days of culture. Unexposed-donor CD4+ T cells were probed with SARS-CoV-2 S/N and four cold-coronavirus spikes, cells permitting. Remarks on this clone: Its specificity is unknown.

Measured with immunoSEQ multiplex PCR; TCRdb has only the in-frame clones, and not every one. The sample has tens of thousands of clones, roughly 70% seen once. The clonotype originates from a human donor in good health. The chain links TRBV11-3 to TRBJ2-2; TRBD2 is a possible D gene (6 bases). Sequenced sample: CD4+ T cells from PBMCs, cultured in vitro. CDR3 nucleotide sequence: TGTGCCAGCAGCTTAGTAGCGGCCGGGGAGCTGTTTTTT. As protein: CASSLVAAGELFF.